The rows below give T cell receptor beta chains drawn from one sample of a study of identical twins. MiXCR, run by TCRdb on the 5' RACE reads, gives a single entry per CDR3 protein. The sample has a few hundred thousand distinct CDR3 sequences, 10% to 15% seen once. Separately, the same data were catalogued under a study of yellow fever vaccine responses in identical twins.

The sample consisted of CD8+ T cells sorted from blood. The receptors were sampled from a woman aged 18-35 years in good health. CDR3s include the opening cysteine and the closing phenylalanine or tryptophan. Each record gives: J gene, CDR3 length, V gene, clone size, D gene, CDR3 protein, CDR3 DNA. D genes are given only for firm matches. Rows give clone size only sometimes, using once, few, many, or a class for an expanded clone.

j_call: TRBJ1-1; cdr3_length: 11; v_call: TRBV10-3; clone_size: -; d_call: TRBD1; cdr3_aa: CATGGNTEAFF; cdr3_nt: TGTGCCACAGGGGGGAACACTGAAGCTTTCTTT
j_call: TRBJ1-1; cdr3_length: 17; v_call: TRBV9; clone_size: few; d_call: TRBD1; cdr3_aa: CASSADRQEEGNTEAFF; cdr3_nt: TGTGCCAGCAGCGCGGACAGGCAGGAAGAGGGGAACACTGAAGCTTTCTTT
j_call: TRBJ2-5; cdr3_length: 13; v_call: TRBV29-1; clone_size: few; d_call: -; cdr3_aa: CSAKTVTQETQYF; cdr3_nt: TGCAGCGCAAAGACGGTAACCCAAGAGACCCAGTACTTC
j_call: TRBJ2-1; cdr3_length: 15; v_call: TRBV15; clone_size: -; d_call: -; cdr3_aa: CATSRARQSNNEQFF; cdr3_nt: TGTGCCACCAGCAGAGCACGACAGAGTAACAATGAGCAGTTCTTC
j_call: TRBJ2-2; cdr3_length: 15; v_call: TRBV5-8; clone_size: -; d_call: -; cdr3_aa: CASSLVVTNTGELFF; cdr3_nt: TGTGCCAGCAGCTTAGTCGTCACGAACACCGGGGAGCTGTTTTTT
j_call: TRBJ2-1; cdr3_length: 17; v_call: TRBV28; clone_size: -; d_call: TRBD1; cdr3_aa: CASSTVRAGGLYNEQFF; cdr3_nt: TGTGCCAGCAGTACGGTCAGGGCAGGGGGCCTCTACAATGAGCAGTTCTTC
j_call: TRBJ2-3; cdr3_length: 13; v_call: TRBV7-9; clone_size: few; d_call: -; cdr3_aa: CASGDSSTDTQYF; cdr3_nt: TGTGCCAGCGGGGACTCCTCCACAGATACGCAGTATTTT
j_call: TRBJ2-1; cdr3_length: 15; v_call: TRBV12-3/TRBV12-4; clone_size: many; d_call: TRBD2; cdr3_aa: CASSNSLAAYNEQFF; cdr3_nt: TGTGCCAGCAGCAATTCGCTAGCGGCTTACAATGAGCAGTTCTTC
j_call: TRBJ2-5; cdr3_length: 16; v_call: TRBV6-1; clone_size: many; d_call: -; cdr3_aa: CASRRFQPGPQETQYF; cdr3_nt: TGTGCCAGCAGACGCTTTCAACCGGGACCACAAGAGACCCAGTACTTC
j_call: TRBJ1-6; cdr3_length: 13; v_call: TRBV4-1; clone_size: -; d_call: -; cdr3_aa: CASSQGDNSPLHF; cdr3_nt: TGCGCCAGCAGCCAAGGGGATAATTCACCCCTCCACTTT
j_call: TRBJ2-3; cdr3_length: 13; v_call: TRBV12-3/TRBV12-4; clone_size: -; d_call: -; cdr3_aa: CASSPPWGDTQYF; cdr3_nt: TGTGCCAGCAGTCCGCCCTGGGGGGATACGCAGTATTTT
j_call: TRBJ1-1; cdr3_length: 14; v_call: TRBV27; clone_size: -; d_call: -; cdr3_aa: CASRKAGANTEAFF; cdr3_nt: TGTGCCAGCAGAAAGGCGGGGGCGAACACTGAAGCTTTCTTT
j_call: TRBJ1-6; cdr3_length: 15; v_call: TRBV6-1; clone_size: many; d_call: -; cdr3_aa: CASSEDRAYNSPLHF; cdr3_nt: TGTGCCAGCAGTGAAGACAGGGCCTATAATTCACCCCTCCACTTT
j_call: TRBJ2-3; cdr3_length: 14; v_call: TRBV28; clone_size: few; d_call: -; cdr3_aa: CASSPPRHTDTQYF; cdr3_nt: TGTGCCAGCAGTCCCCCCCGCCACACAGATACGCAGTATTTT
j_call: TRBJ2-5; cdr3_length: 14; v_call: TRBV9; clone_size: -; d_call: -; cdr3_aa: CASSGRDDEETQYF; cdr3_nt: TGTGCCAGCAGCGGCCGGGACGATGAAGAGACCCAGTACTTC
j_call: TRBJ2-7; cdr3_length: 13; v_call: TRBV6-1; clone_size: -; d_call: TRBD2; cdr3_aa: CASSEGLAGRRDF; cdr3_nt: TGTGCCAGCAGTGAGGGACTAGCGGGCCGAAGGGACTTC
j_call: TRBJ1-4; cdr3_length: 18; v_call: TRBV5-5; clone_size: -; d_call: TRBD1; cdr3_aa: CASSLGRTGTGINEKLFF; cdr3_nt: TGTGCCAGCAGCTTGGGGAGAACCGGGACAGGGATTAATGAAAAACTGTTTTTT
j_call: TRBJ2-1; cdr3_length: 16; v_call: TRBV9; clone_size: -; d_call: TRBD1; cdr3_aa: CASSVNLGQGFSEQFF; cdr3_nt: TGTGCCAGCAGCGTAAATCTTGGACAGGGGTTTAGTGAGCAGTTCTTC
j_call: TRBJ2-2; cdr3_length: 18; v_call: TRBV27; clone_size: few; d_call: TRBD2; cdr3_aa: CASSSGLAPLMNTGELFF; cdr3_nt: TGTGCCAGCAGTTCCGGACTAGCTCCTTTAATGAACACCGGGGAGCTGTTTTTT
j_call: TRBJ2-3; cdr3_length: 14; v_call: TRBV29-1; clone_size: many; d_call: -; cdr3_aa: CSAEVPLGTDTQYF; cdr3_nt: TGCAGCGCCGAAGTTCCCCTAGGGACAGATACGCAGTATTTT
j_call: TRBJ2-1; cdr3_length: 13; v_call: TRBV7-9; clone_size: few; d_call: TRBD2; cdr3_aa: CASSFGGGDEQFF; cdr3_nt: TGTGCCAGCAGCTTTGGCGGGGGGGATGAGCAGTTCTTC
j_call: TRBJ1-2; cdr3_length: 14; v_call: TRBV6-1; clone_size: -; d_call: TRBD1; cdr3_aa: CASGRQGGGYGYTF; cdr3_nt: TGTGCCAGCGGCAGACAGGGGGGCGGCTATGGCTACACCTTC
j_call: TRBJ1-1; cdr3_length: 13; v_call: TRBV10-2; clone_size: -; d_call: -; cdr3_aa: CASSEGYSTEAFF; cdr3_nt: TGCGCCAGCAGTGAGGGATATTCCACTGAAGCTTTCTTT
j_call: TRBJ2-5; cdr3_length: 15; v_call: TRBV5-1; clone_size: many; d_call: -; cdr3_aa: CASRLDVGIQETQYF; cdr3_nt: TGCGCCAGCAGGTTGGATGTAGGGATCCAAGAGACCCAGTACTTC
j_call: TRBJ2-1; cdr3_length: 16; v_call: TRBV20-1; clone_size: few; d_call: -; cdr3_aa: CSARDGERASYNEQFF; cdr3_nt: TGCAGTGCTAGAGATGGGGAGCGGGCCTCCTACAATGAGCAGTTCTTC
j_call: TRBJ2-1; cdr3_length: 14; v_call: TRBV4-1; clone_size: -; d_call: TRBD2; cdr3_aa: CASSQDPGGNEQFF; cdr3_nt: TGCGCCAGCAGCCAAGACCCGGGGGGGAATGAGCAGTTCTTC
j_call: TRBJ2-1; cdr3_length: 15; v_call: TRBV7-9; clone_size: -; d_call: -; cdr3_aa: CASSSPGQHYNEQFF; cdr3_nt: TGTGCCAGCAGCTCCCCGGGACAACACTACAATGAGCAGTTCTTC
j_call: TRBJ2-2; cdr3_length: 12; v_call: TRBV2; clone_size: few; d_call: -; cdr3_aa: CASNTGRGELFF; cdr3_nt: TGTGCCAGCAACACAGGGCGAGGGGAGCTGTTTTTT
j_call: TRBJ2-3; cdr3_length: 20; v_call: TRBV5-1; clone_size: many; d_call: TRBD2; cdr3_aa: CASSFRASGGPNMNTDTQYF; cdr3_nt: TGCGCCAGCAGCTTTCGGGCTAGCGGGGGCCCTAATATGAACACAGATACGCAGTATTTT
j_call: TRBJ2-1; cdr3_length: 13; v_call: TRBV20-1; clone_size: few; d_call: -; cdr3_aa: CSPGGGWNNEQFF; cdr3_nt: TGCAGCCCCGGAGGGGGATGGAACAATGAGCAGTTCTTC
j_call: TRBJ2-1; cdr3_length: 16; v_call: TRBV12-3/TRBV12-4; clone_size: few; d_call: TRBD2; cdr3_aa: CASSLATSGGYNEQFF; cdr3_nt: TGTGCCAGCAGTTTAGCCACTAGCGGGGGATACAATGAGCAGTTCTTC
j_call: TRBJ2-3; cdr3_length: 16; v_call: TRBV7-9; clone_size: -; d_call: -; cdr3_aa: CASSSRLENVGGTQYF; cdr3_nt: TGTGCCAGCAGCTCCCGACTAGAAAATGTCGGTGGTACGCAGTATTTT
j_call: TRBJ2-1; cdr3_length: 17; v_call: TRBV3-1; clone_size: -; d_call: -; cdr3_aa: CASSQGGAGRGGNEQFF; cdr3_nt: TGTGCCAGCAGCCAAGGGGGAGCGGGAAGGGGGGGCAATGAGCAGTTCTTC
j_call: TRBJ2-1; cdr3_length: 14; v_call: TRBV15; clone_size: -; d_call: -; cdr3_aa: CATSGDVAYNEQFF; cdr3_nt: TGTGCCACCAGCGGGGACGTGGCCTACAATGAGCAGTTCTTC
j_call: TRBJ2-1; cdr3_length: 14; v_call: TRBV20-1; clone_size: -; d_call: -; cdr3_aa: CSAVTGTGYNEQFF; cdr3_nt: TGCAGTGCTGTAACCGGGACTGGGTACAATGAGCAGTTCTTC
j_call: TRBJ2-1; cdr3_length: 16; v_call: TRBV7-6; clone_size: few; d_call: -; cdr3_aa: CASSLAATGLYNEQFF; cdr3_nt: TGTGCCAGCAGCTTAGCCGCGACGGGTCTGTACAATGAGCAGTTCTTC
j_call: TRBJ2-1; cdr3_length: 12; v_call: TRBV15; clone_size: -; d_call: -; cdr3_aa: CATSSMGDEQFF; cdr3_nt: TGTGCCACCAGCAGTATGGGTGATGAGCAGTTCTTC
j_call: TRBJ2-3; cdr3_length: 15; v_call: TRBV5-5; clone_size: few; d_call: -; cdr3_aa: CASSETNHDTDTQYF; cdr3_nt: TGTGCCAGCAGCGAGACTAACCATGACACAGATACGCAGTATTTT
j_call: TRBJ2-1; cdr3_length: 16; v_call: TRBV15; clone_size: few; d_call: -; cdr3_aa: CATSRDRGRDYNEQFF; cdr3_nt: TGTGCCACCAGCAGAGATAGGGGCCGAGATTACAATGAGCAGTTCTTC
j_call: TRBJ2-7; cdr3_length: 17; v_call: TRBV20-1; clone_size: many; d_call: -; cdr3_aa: CSARDYGESGRSYEQYF; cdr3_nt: TGCAGTGCTAGAGATTACGGGGAGTCGGGGCGATCCTACGAGCAGTACTTC
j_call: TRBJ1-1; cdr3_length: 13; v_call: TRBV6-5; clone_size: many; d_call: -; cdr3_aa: CASSYGENTEAFF; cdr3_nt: TGTGCCAGCAGTTACGGAGAGAACACTGAAGCTTTCTTT
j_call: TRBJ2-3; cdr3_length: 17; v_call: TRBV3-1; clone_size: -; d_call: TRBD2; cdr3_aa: CASSQKISGGGRDTQYF; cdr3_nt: TGTGCCAGCTCCCAAAAGATCAGCGGGGGGGGCCGGGATACGCAGTATTTT